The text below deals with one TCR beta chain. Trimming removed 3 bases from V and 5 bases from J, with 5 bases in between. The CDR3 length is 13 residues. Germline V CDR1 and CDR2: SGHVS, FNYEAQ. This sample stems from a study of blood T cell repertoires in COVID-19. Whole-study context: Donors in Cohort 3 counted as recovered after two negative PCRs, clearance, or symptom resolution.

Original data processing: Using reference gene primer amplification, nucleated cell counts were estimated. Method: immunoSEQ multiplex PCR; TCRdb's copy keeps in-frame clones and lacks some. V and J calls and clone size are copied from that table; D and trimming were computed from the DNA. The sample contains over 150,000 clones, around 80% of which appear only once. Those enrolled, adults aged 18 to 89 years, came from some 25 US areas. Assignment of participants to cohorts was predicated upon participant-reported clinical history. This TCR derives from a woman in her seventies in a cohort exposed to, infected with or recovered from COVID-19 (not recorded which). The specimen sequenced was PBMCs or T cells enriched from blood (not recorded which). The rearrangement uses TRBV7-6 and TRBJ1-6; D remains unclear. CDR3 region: CASSFGDNSPLHF. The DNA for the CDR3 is TGTGCCAGCAGCTTCGGGGATAATTCACCCCTCCACTTT.